This T cell receptor beta chain is drawn from a study of blood T cell repertoires in COVID-19. Authors' data handling: Nucleated cell number was recorded as an estimate derived from reference gene primer amplification. Assay: immunoSEQ multiplex PCR; the TCRdb copy retains only in-frame clones and omits some. D and trimming were read from the DNA, whereas the V and J calls and clone size are those reported in that table. The repertoire holds roughly 140,000 clones, with nearly 85% as singletons. This CDR3 is built from 12 residues. V was trimmed by 6 bases and J by 5 bases, leaving 10 bases between them. This clone was counted a few times.

The specimen sequenced was PBMCs or T cells enriched from blood (not recorded which). This clonotype originated in a man in his fifties in a cohort exposed to, infected with or recovered from COVID-19 (not recorded which). The rearrangement uses TRBV12-3 or TRBV12-4 and TRBJ2-5; a weak D match, TRBD2 (6 bases). The CDR3 here is CASSSSGETQYF. Written as DNA, the CDR3 is TGTGCCAGCAGCAGTAGCGGTGAGACCCAGTACTTC.